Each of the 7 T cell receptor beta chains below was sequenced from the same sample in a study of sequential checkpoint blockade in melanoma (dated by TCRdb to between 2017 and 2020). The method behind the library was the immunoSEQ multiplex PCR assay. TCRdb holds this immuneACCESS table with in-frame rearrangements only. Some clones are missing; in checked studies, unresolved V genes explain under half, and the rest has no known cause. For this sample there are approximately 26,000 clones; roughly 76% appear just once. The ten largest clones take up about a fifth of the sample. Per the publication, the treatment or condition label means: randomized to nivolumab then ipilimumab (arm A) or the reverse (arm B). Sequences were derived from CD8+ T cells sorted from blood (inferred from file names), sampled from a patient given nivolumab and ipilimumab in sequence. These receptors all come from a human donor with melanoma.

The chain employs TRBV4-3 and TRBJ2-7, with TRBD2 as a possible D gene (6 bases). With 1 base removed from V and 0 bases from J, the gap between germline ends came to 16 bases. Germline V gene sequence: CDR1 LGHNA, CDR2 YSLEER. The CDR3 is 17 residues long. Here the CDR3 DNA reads TGCGCCAGCAGCCAAGTGGTTGTGGGGGGATACTCCTACGAGCAGTACTTC. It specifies CASSQVVVGGYSYEQYF.

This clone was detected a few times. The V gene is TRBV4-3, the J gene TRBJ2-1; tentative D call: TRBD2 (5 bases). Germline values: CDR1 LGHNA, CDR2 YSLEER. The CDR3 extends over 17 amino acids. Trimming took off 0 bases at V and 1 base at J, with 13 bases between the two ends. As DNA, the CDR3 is TGCGCCAGCAGCCAAGATTTCGAACTAGTATCCTACAATGAGCAGTTCTTC. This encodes CASSQDFELVSYNEQFF.

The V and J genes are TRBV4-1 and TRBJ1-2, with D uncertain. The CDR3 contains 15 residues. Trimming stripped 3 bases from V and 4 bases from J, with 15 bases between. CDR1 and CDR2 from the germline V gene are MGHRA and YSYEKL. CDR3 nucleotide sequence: TGCGCCAGCAGCCAGATACCGGGGTCAAGCTATGGCTACACCTTC. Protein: CASSQIPGSSYGYTF.

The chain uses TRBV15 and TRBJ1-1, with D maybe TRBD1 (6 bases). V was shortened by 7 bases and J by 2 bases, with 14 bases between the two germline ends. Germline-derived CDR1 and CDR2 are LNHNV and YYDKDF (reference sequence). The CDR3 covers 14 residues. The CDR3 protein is CATTPGTTNTEAFF. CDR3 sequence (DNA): TGTGCCACCACCCCCGGGACAACTAACACTGAAGCTTTCTTT. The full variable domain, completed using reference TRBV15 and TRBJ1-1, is DAMVIQNPRYQVTQFGKPVTLSCSQTLNHNVMYWYQQKSSQAPKLLFHYYDKDFNNEADTPDNFQSRRPNTSFCFLDIRSPGLGDTAMYLCATTPGTTNTEAFFGQGTRLTVV.

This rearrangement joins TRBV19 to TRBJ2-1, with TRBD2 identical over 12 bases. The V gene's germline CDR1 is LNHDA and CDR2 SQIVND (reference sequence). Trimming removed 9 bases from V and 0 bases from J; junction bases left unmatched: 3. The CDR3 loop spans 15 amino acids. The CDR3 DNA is TGTGCCAGCGAGACTAGCGGGAGCTCCTACAATGAGCAGTTCTTC. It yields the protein CASETSGSSYNEQFF.

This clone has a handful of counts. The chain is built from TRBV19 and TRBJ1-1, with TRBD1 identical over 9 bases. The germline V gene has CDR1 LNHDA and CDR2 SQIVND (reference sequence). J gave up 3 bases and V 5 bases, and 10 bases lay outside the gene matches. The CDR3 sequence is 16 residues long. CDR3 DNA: TGTGCCAGTAGTGCCAGATGGGACAGGGCGGACACTGAAGCTTTCTTT. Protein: CASSARWDRADTEAFF.

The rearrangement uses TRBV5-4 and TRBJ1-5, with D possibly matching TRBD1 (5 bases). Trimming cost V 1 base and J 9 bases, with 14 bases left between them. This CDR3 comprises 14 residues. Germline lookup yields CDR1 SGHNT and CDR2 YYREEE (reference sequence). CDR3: CASSLMQGPGPQHF. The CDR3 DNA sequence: TGTGCCAGCAGCTTGATGCAGGGCCCTGGGCCCCAGCATTTT.